The 13 T cell receptor beta chains below were found in one sample sequenced in a study of blood T cell repertoires in COVID-19. Assay: immunoSEQ multiplex PCR; the TCRdb copy retains only in-frame clones and omits some. The profile shows tens of thousands of clones, 68% of them singletons. The sample consisted of peripheral blood. These receptors were obtained from a woman in her 70s with acute or convalescent COVID-19.

The chain carries TRBV20-1 and TRBJ2-1; D may be TRBD1 (6 bases). The CDR3 extends over 11 amino acids. Between the trimmed V and J ends, which lost 3 bases and 7 bases, there was a span of 7 bases. The germline gives CDR1 DFQATT, CDR2 SNEGSKA (reference sequence). This chain's CDR3 is CSARDSNEQFF. Here the CDR3 DNA reads TGCAGTGCTAGGGACAGTAATGAGCAGTTCTTC.

The CDR3: CASSFFQQETQYF. CDR3 bases: TGTGCCAGCAGCTTTTTCCAGCAAGAGACCCAGTACTTC. The chain joins TRBV7-2 to TRBJ2-5, with D uncertain. The CDR3 is 13 amino acids. V was clipped by 3 bases and J by 2 bases, with 7 bases between them. Germline CDR1 and CDR2: SGHTA and FQGNSA.

This rearrangement joins TRBV19 to TRBJ2-1; 9 bases are shared with TRBD2. After removal of 6 bases from V and 2 bases from J, the junction contained 14 bases not matched to a gene. Germline loops: CDR1 LNHDA, CDR2 SQIVND (reference sequence). The length of the CDR3 is 18 residues. CDR3 sequence reads: CASRGARSSGVPYNEQFF. For the CDR3, the DNA is TGTGCCAGTAGGGGTGCCCGGTCTAGCGGGGTCCCCTACAATGAGCAGTTCTTC.

A few counts support this clone. V and J are TRBV4-1 and TRBJ1-2, with D uncertain. Between the trimmed V and J ends, which lost 1 base and 7 bases, there was a span of 4 bases. The CDR3 runs to 11 residues. Germline loops: CDR1 MGHRA, CDR2 YSYEKL. The CDR3 DNA reads as TGCGCCAGCAGCCAAGCCGGTGGCTACACCTTC. Protein: CASSQAGGYTF.

This clone has just a few counts. V gene TRBV10-3 combines with J gene TRBJ2-7; a weak D match, TRBD2 (5 bases). CDR1 ENHRY and CDR2 SYGVKD come from the germline V gene. The CDR3 totals 13 residues. Trimming stripped 4 bases from V and 7 bases from J, with 14 bases between. The CDR3 DNA is TGTGCCATCAGTGGTGACAACACGGGAGAGCAGTACTTC. It yields the protein CAISGDNTGEQYF.

For the CDR3, the DNA is TGTGCCAGCAGCTTTGAATACCCCCAGAAGGGGGCTAACTATGGCTACACCTTC. It translates to CASSFEYPQKGANYGYTF. This rearrangement joins TRBV12-1 to TRBJ1-2; the DNA was not compared with TRBD1, the D call given in the table. TRBV12-1 is a recognized pseudogene. The CDR3 is 18 residues long.

This clone was seen repeatedly, ten times or more. The gene calls are TRBV19 and TRBJ1-6; tentatively, D is TRBD1 (6 bases). Germline V gives CDR1 LNHDA, CDR2 SQIVND (reference sequence). This CDR3 comprises 15 residues. V lost 11 bases and J 6 bases, leaving 20 bases between the germline ends. Here the CDR3 DNA reads TGTGCCTGCAATCGGGACACCAGTGGTAATTCACCCCTCCACTTT. Translated, it gives CACNRDTSGNSPLHF.

This clone was detected only a few times. The genes are TRBV2 and TRBJ2-3; 12 bases match TRBD2. Germline CDR1 reads SNHLY; CDR2 reads FYNNEI. V shed 5 bases, J shed 1 base, and the junction held 4 bases outside the gene matches. The CDR3 has 16 amino acids. The CDR3 bases are TGTGCCAGCAGTCCTAGACTAGCGGGGGGCACAGATACGCAGTATTTT. Translation gives CASSPRLAGGTDTQYF.

This rearrangement joins TRBV19 to TRBJ2-7, with unresolved D. CDR3 length: 13 amino acids. V lost 5 bases to trimming and J lost 3 bases, with 11 bases between them. Germline values: CDR1 LNHDA, CDR2 SQIVND (reference sequence). The CDR3 here is CASSLKLNYEQYF. CDR3 DNA: TGTGCCAGTAGTCTAAAACTCAACTACGAGCAGTACTTC. The whole variable domain, remainder taken from reference TRBV19 and TRBJ2-7, is DGGITQSPKYLFRKEGQNVTLSCEQNLNHDAMYWYRQDPGQGLRLIYYSQIVNDFQKGDIAEGYSVSREKKESFPLTVTSAQKNPTAFYLCASSLKLNYEQYFGPGTRLTVT.

The rearrangement uses TRBV5-1 and TRBJ2-2; D perhaps matches TRBD1 (6 bases). CDR3 length equals 14 residues. With 2 bases removed from V and 6 bases from J, the gap between germline ends came to 11 bases. Germline V gene data show CDR1 as SGHRS and CDR2 as YFSETQ. CDR3 loop: CASSFLQGPGELFF. The CDR3 nucleotides read TGCGCCAGCAGCTTCTTACAGGGTCCCGGGGAGCTGTTTTTT.

This rearrangement joins TRBV3-1 (or the pseudogene TRBV3-2) to TRBJ2-1; 9 bases align to TRBD2. The CDR3 contains 15 residues. The V gene's germline CDR1 is LGHDT and CDR2 YNNKEL (reference sequence). V lost 5 bases and J lost 4; bases outside the gene matches: 6. In DNA, the CDR3 is TGTGCCAGCAGCACTCGACTAGCGGTTTACAATGAGCAGTTCTTC. It yields the protein CASSTRLAVYNEQFF.

V is TRBV18 and J is TRBJ2-1; D unclear. Deletions cut 5 bases from V and 7 bases from J, with 9 bases between. CDR1 and CDR2 from the germline V gene are KGHSH and LQKENI. CDR3 size: 12 residues. CDR3 in amino acids: CASSKERNEQFF. CDR3 coding DNA: TGTGCCAGCTCAAAAGAGAGGAATGAGCAGTTCTTC.

J is TRBJ1-1 and V is TRBV28; TRBD1 is a possible D gene (5 bases). The CDR3 sequence is 16 residues long. The germline gives CDR1 MDHEN, CDR2 SYDVKM. The V gene lost 3 bases and the J gene lost 12 bases, with 26 bases spanning the gap. Here the CDR3 DNA reads TGTGCCAGCAGTTTGTCGGTTTTAGGTTCGGGGGGTTATACTTTCTTT. The encoded protein is CASSLSVLGSGGYTFF.